Below, 18 T cell receptor beta chains from the same sample are listed, as sequenced in a study of blood T cell repertoires in COVID-19. TCRdb's copy holds only in-frame clones and misses some; the assay was immunoSEQ multiplex PCR. The table has almost 90,000 clones, less than 95% seen once. Material for sequencing was peripheral blood. The receptors stem from a man between 18 and 29 years old with COVID-19, enrolled during active disease.

This chain connects TRBV21-1 to TRBJ2-7; the table's TRBD2 call for D was not verified on the DNA. TRBV21-1 is a recognized pseudogene. This CDR3 has 14 amino acids. CDR3 sequence: CASSKGLDGSEQYF. CDR3 nucleotide sequence: TGTGCCAGCAGCAAAGGACTGGATGGAAGCGAGCAGTACTTC.

The V and J genes are TRBV7-2 and TRBJ2-1; 10 positions match TRBD2. The CDR3 has 15 amino acids. The V and J ends lost 5 bases and 3 bases, in that order; junction bases with no gene match: 4. The germline V gene encodes CDR1 SGHTA and CDR2 FQGNSA. This CDR3 is CASSPTSGNYNEQFF. CDR3 DNA sequence: TGTGCCAGCAGCCCCACTAGCGGGAACTACAATGAGCAGTTCTTC.

The V gene is TRBV6-2 or TRBV6-3, the J gene TRBJ2-7; 9 nucleotides match TRBD1. This CDR3 comprises 18 residues. CDR1 is MNHEY, CDR2 SVGEGT, per germline. Trimming removed 0 bases from V and 1 base from J; junction bases left unmatched: 10. The CDR3 DNA reads as TGTGCCAGCAGTTACTCGCCCGGACAGGGGCCCACTTCCTACGAGCAGTACTTC. Encoded protein: CASSYSPGQGPTSYEQYF.

V usage is TRBV15 and J usage is TRBJ2-5, with 11 bases matching TRBD1. This CDR3 region has 16 residues. Per the germline V gene, CDR1 is LNHNV and CDR2 is YYDKDF (reference sequence). The V segment lost 0 bases and the J segment 5 bases; nucleotides outside the gene matches: 5. DNA for the CDR3: TGTGCCACCAGCAGAGATAGGGACAGGGGGTTTGAGACCCAGTACTTC. Translating gives CATSRDRDRGFETQYF.

The table lists this clone with a few counts. The chain links TRBV13 to TRBJ1-1; D may be TRBD1 (6 bases). The germline CDR1 and CDR2 sequences are PRHDT and FYEKMQ (reference sequence). Trimming pared 5 bases from V and 0 bases from J, leaving 13 bases between. CDR3 length: 15 amino acids. The DNA for the CDR3 is TGTGCCAGCAGCGGGGGGGACACCATGAACACTGAAGCTTTCTTT. Residues: CASSGGDTMNTEAFF.

This chain joins TRBV5-8 and TRBJ2-1; TRBD2 matches at 13 bases. In germline, CDR1 is SGHTS, CDR2 YDEGEE. This CDR3 has 14 residues. V dropped 4 bases and J dropped 9; count of bases not matched to a gene: 4. CDR3 nucleotide sequence: TGTGCCAGCAGCCGGGGACTAGCGGGGTTTGAGCAGTTCTTC. Translated, it gives CASSRGLAGFEQFF.

The gene calls are TRBV6-1 and TRBJ1-1, with TRBD1 as a possible D gene (6 bases). The germline gives CDR1 MNHNS, CDR2 SASEGT. This CDR3 contains 15 residues. Trimming took off 0 bases at V and 0 bases at J, with 8 bases between the two ends. CDR3 in amino acids: CASSEADRVNTEAFF. Here the CDR3 DNA reads TGTGCCAGCAGTGAAGCGGACAGAGTGAACACTGAAGCTTTCTTT.

The V call is TRBV7-9, the J call TRBJ1-5; 7 bases are shared with TRBD1. CDR3 length: 13 amino acids. Trimming cost V 5 bases and J 9 bases; bases outside gene matches: 7. In germline, CDR1 is SEHNR, CDR2 FQNEAQ (reference sequence). The CDR3 bases are TGTGCCAGCAGCCCGACAGGGCCGGGGCCCCAGCATTTT. Translation gives CASSPTGPGPQHF.

This rearrangement joins TRBV27 to TRBJ2-1; 13 bases align to TRBD2. J lost 0 bases, V lost 5 bases, and 4 bases had no gene match. Germline CDR1 is MNHEY and CDR2 is SMNVEV (reference sequence). The length of the CDR3 is 17 residues. The CDR3 reads CASSGRTSGSSYNEQFF. In nucleotides, the CDR3 is TGTGCCAGCAGTGGGCGGACTAGCGGGAGCTCCTACAATGAGCAGTTCTTC.

The chain carries TRBV14 and TRBJ2-5; D possibly corresponds to TRBD1 (5 bases). This CDR3 is built from 14 residues. Germline V gene lookup returns CDR1 SGHDN and CDR2 FVKESK. Trimming took 4 bases from V and 1 from J, leaving 10 bases between them. The CDR3 loop reads CASSPWGSQETQYF. The DNA of the CDR3 is TGTGCCAGCAGCCCTTGGGGCTCCCAAGAGACCCAGTACTTC.

This chain uses TRBV4-1 with TRBJ2-3; D ambiguous. The ends were cut back, 4 bases at V and 5 bases at J, with 10 bases in the middle. There are 13 residues in the CDR3. CDR1 is MGHRA, CDR2 YSYEKL, per germline. DNA for the CDR3: TGCGCCAGCAGCCTCTGGGCCAAAGATACGCAGTATTTT. Protein: CASSLWAKDTQYF.

The chain uses TRBV5-1 and TRBJ2-2; no definite D call. This CDR3 has 14 residues. Deletions cut 6 bases from V and 1 base from J, with 10 bases between. Per the germline V gene, CDR1 is SGHRS and CDR2 is YFSETQ. This CDR3 reads CASKELMNTGELFF. The CDR3 bases are TGCGCCAGCAAAGAACTGATGAACACCGGGGAGCTGTTTTTT.

This rearrangement joins TRBV24-1 to TRBJ2-1; 7 nucleotides agree with TRBD2. J lost 10 bases, V lost 3 bases, and 14 bases had no gene match. CDR1 is KGHDR, CDR2 SFDVKD, per germline. This CDR3 comprises 16 residues. In DNA, the CDR3 is TGTGCCACCAGTGATCCCAGCGGGAACCGGGCAATGGAGCAGTTCTTC. This codes for CATSDPSGNRAMEQFF.

The genes are TRBV6-5 and TRBJ2-7, with 8 bases that match TRBD2. The CDR3 covers 15 residues. Germline V gives CDR1 MNHEY, CDR2 SVGAGI. V shed 6 bases and J 3 bases; nucleotides not matched to a gene: 10. Here the CDR3 DNA reads TGTGCCAGCAGGGAGGGGACTAGAGGAAACTACGAGCAGTACTTC. It encodes CASREGTRGNYEQYF.

The chain has TRBV6-5 and TRBJ1-2, with a tentative D call TRBD1 (6 bases). The CDR3 has 14 residues. Trimming left V 2 bases short and J 5 bases short, with 12 bases between. Germline values: CDR1 MNHEY, CDR2 SVGAGI. DNA for the CDR3: TGTGCCAGCAGTTACGGGGGCCCGGAATATGGCTACACCTTC. Its protein is CASSYGGPEYGYTF.

The rearrangement joins TRBV9 to TRBJ2-5; 9 bases match TRBD1. Germline V gene data show CDR1 as SGDLS and CDR2 as YYNGEE. CDR3 size: 16 residues. V trimming: 4 bases; J trimming: 5 bases; junction bases outside the gene matches: 12. CDR3 region: CASSTVPGQGAETQYF. In DNA form, the CDR3 reads TGTGCCAGCAGCACAGTTCCGGGACAGGGTGCTGAGACCCAGTACTTC.

The V call is TRBV5-1, the J call TRBJ1-2; maybe TRBD1 (6 bases). Germline assignment: CDR1 SGHRS and CDR2 YFSETQ. CDR3 length: 17 residues. V was clipped by 0 bases and J by 2 bases, with 17 bases between them. For the CDR3, the DNA is TGCGCCAGCAGCTTGGCCATTGGTGGCAGGGGCAACTATGGCTACACCTTC. Its translation: CASSLAIGGRGNYGYTF.

The chain employs TRBV19 and TRBJ1-2, with 7 positions matching TRBD1. The CDR3 runs to 17 residues. V lost 6 bases, J lost 3 bases, and 16 bases stayed unmatched. Germline V lookup: CDR1 LNHDA, CDR2 SQIVND (reference sequence). The CDR3 nucleotides read TGTGCCAGTAGCGCCCAAATTAACAGGGGCGGACACTATGGCTACACCTTC. Its translation is CASSAQINRGGHYGYTF.